Presented here are 9 T cell receptor beta chains from one specimen sequenced in a study of T cells after yellow fever vaccination. In TCRdb, the 5' RACE reads were re-called with MiXCR into one record per CDR3 protein. This repertoire shows some 340,000 distinct CDR3 sequences, approximately 4% found once; its top ten account for 20% to 25%. Source: PBMCs, taken 5 days after the yellow fever booster vaccination. Every receptor here comes from a man between 18 and 29 years old who received the YFV17D yellow fever vaccine.

This clonotype occurred many times. The J gene is TRBJ2-7, the V gene TRBV11-3, with no clear D. This CDR3 region has 12 residues. The germline V and J ends were trimmed by 0 bases and 8 bases, with 8 bases remaining between them. Germline V CDR1 and CDR2: SGHNT, YENEEA. The CDR3 sequence is CASSLEGEKQYF. CDR3 DNA sequence: TGTGCCAGCAGCTTAGAAGGAGAAAAGCAGTACTTC.

This clonotype has at least ten counts. This chain uses TRBV6-4 with TRBJ2-3; TRBD2 might be the D (6 bases). Between the trimmed V and J ends, which lost 0 bases and 2 bases, there was a span of 9 bases. Germline assignment: CDR1 MRHNA and CDR2 SNTAGT. The CDR3 is made up of 15 amino acids. The CDR3, as DNA: TGTGCCAGCAGTGACTCGTCTAGCGCCACAGATACGCAGTATTTT. Protein sequence: CASSDSSSATDTQYF.

The table lists this clonotype with many counts. This chain uses TRBV7-2 with TRBJ2-2; possible D gene TRBD2, 6 bases. V lost 0 bases, J lost 7 bases, and 6 bases lay in between. The CDR3 consists of 13 residues. Per the germline V gene, CDR1 is SGHTA and CDR2 is FQGNSA. The CDR3 DNA follows: TGTGCCAGCAGCTTAGCGGGAGGCGGGGAGCTGTTTTTT. Amino acid sequence: CASSLAGGGELFF.

The chain employs TRBV25-1 and TRBJ2-3, with D unclear. Per the germline V gene, CDR1 is MGHDK and CDR2 is SYGVNS. The CDR3 is 15 amino acids. The V gene lost 2 bases and the J gene lost 1 base, with 10 bases spanning the gap. CDR3 DNA sequence: TGTGCCAGCAGTGAAAGGAATGCTGGCACAGATACGCAGTATTTT. This gives the protein CASSERNAGTDTQYF. The whole variable domain, filled in from reference TRBV25-1 and TRBJ2-3, reads EADIYQTPRYLVIGTGKKITLECSQTMGHDKMYWYQQDPGMELHLIHYSYGVNSTEKGDLSSESTVSRIRTEHFPLTLESARPSHTSQYLCASSERNAGTDTQYFGPGTRLTVL.

This clonotype was counted ten times or more. This chain uses TRBV12-3 or TRBV12-4 with TRBJ2-5; no reliable D call. CDR3 length equals 14 residues. V was trimmed by 3 bases and J by 5 bases, leaving 13 bases between them. The CDR3 DNA sequence: TGTGCCAGCAGTTTCTGGGGTCTTGGGGAGACCCAGTACTTC. Amino acid sequence: CASSFWGLGETQYF.

This clonotype turned up a few times. This chain uses TRBV20-1 with TRBJ2-5; D tentatively reads TRBD1 or TRBD2 (5 bases each). CDR1 is DFQATT, CDR2 SNEGSKA, per germline (reference sequence). Trimming took 6 bases from V and 7 from J, leaving 21 bases between them. The CDR3 covers 14 residues. The CDR3 coding sequence is TGCAGTGCGGGACCTCTTCGACAGTCCGGGACCCAGTACTTC. Protein sequence: CSAGPLRQSGTQYF.

This clonotype was seen more than once but under ten times. The rearrangement uses TRBV12-3 or TRBV12-4 and TRBJ1-5; no definite D call. The CDR3 runs 15 residues. The germline V and J ends were trimmed by 1 base and 7 bases, with 14 bases remaining between them. The CDR3 DNA is TGTGCCAGCAGTTTAGGGGCCCCACAATACCAGCCCCAGCATTTT. It translates to CASSLGAPQYQPQHF.

This clonotype was seen ten or more times. V gene TRBV6-5 combines with J gene TRBJ1-1; 7 bases are shared with TRBD1. The germline V gene encodes CDR1 MNHEY and CDR2 SVGAGI. With V trimmed by 5 bases and J by 4 bases, 4 bases remained unmatched. This CDR3 spans 13 amino acids. This chain's CDR3 is CASSPTGATEAFF. The CDR3 nucleotides read TGTGCCAGCAGTCCTACAGGGGCCACTGAAGCTTTCTTT.

A note on this clonotype: One junction end does not reproduce the germline sequence, and a read error may be involved. The chain recombines TRBV5-1 with TRBJ2-5; possible D gene TRBD2, 5 bases. The CDR3 has 15 amino acids. CDR1 and CDR2 (germline): SGHRS, YFSETQ. CDR3 sequence reads: CASSLAASSQETQYF. As DNA, the CDR3 is TGCGCCAGCAGTTTGGCCGCTAGCTCCCAAGAGACCCAGTACTTC.